This T cell receptor (beta chain) was sequenced during a study of cytomegalovirus exposure and HLA in healthy donors. PCR used 60 Vbeta primers and 13 Jbeta primers. Sequencing used immunoSEQ multiplex PCR; TCRdb keeps in-frame clones, though not all of them. This sample has about 92,000 clones; 65% to 85% occur once, and the top ten carry approximately 1.2%. Trimming at V came to 1 base and at J to 8 bases, leaving 6 bases not matched to a gene. The CDR3 runs 15 residues. From germline, CDR1 is MNHNS and CDR2 SASEGT. This clone has only a few counts. Sequences were obtained from PBMCs. The receptor's source is a girl aged 2 to 10 in good health and CMV-seropositive. The chain uses TRBV6-1 and TRBJ2-1; 9 positions match TRBD2. This CDR3 is CASSEGGRAADEQFF. CDR3 nucleotide sequence: TGTGCCAGCAGTGAAGGCGGGAGGGCCGCGGATGAGCAGTTCTTC.